This T cell receptor (beta chain) was found in a study of T cells in Graves' hyperthyroidism and ophthalmopathy. Notes on the study in general: The model foresaw ophthalmopathy a median roughly 6.3 months prior to onset.

The authors obtained PBMCs from 7.5 to 10 ml of fresh peripheral blood. Researchers took RNA transcripts and amplified the TCR beta CDR3 regions from them. The HTBI primer set was used in a first-round RT-PCR of the TCR CDR3. TCRdb processed the multiplex PCR reads anew with MiXCR; each CDR3 protein has one entry. Among about 350,000 distinct CDR3 sequences listed, around 18% were seen once. In this sample, this clonotype turned up many times. Its target is unknown. Between the trimmed V and J ends, which lost 3 bases and 6 bases, there was a span of 17 bases. Germline-derived CDR1 and CDR2 are SGHAT and FQNNGV. The CDR3 is 16 residues long.

V is TRBV11-2 and J is TRBJ2-2; tentative D call: TRBD2 (6 bases). The clonotype was recovered from a woman between 40 and 55 years old with Graves' ophthalmopathy. What was sequenced was blood. The CDR3 reads CASSLVRESWAGELFF. CDR3 DNA sequence: TGTGCCAGCAGCTTGGTTCGGGAGTCTTGGGCCGGGGAGCTGTTTTTT.